These 19 T cell receptor beta chains originate from one sample sequenced in a study of shared clonotypes between healthy human individuals. Sequencing was performed with immunoSEQ multiplex PCR; in TCRdb, only in-frame clones are kept and a portion is missing. The table has about 2 million clones, roughly 94% seen once. Sequencing input: naive CD4+ T cells sorted from blood. The subset denotes: CD45RA+ positively selected. Source of these receptors: a man aged 18-30 years in good health.

This chain links TRBV11-2 with TRBJ1-2; D call uncertain. Germline CDR1 reads SGHAT; CDR2 reads FQNNGV. Trimming took off 2 bases at V and 8 bases at J, with 21 bases between the two ends. This CDR3 region has 16 residues. The CDR3 loop reads CASSLRALESLGGYTF. The CDR3 nucleotides read TGTGCCAGCAGCTTAAGGGCCCTCGAAAGTTTGGGGGGCTACACCTTC.

This sequence joins TRBV6-1 and TRBJ2-7, with D hard to call. This CDR3 spans 13 amino acids. Per the germline V gene, CDR1 is MNHNS and CDR2 is SASEGT. V lost 10 bases and J 0 bases, leaving 13 bases between the germline ends. In nucleotides, the CDR3 is TGTGCCATCCCGACGGAAGTCTCCTACGAGCAGTACTTC. This codes for CAIPTEVSYEQYF.

The V and J genes are TRBV11-2 and TRBJ2-2, with unresolved D. The CDR3 extends over 15 amino acids. With 1 base removed from V and 2 bases from J, the gap between germline ends came to 8 bases. The germline V gene encodes CDR1 SGHAT and CDR2 FQNNGV. The CDR3 DNA is TGTGCCAGCAGCTTAGCTGGGTTAAACACCGGGGAGCTGTTTTTT. Translated, it gives CASSLAGLNTGELFF.

This clone occurred many times. The chain uses TRBV6-5 and TRBJ2-7; D not certain. The germline CDR1 and CDR2 sequences are MNHEY and SVGAGI. V shed 5 bases and J shed 6 bases, with 11 bases lying between them. The length of the CDR3 is 12 residues. The CDR3 reads CASSPFTGEQYF. In nucleotides, the CDR3 is TGTGCCAGCAGTCCCTTCACTGGCGAGCAGTACTTC.

Here the CDR3 DNA reads TGTGCCACCAGCGGGTTAGCGGGAGGAGGGGAGACCCAGTACTTC. It specifies CATSGLAGGGETQYF. This chain links TRBV15 with TRBJ2-5; TRBD2 aligns across 10 bases. The V gene end was trimmed by 5 bases and the J gene end by 5 bases; junction bases not matched to a gene: 8. CDR1 and CDR2 (germline): LNHNV, YYDKDF (reference sequence). This CDR3 has 15 residues.

V usage is TRBV10-3 and J usage is TRBJ1-3; D uncertain. V lost 0 bases to trimming and J lost 5 bases, with 8 bases between them. This CDR3 comprises 14 residues. Germline values: CDR1 ENHRY, CDR2 SYGVKD. The CDR3 is CAISESTVRNTIYF. CDR3 DNA: TGTGCCATCAGTGAGTCTACAGTGAGAAACACCATATATTTT.

CDR3 loop: CASSSGLAGAHEQYF. Here the CDR3 DNA reads TGCGCCAGCAGCTCGGGACTAGCGGGAGCCCACGAGCAGTACTTC. The chain links TRBV5-1 to TRBJ2-7; 14 bases match TRBD2. Looked up from germline, CDR1 is SGHRS and CDR2 is YFSETQ. V shed 3 bases, J shed 5 bases, and the junction held 4 bases outside the gene matches. The CDR3 has 15 residues.

The V gene is TRBV10-3, the J gene TRBJ2-7; 7 bases match TRBD2. V lost 11 bases and J lost 1; bases outside the gene matches: 8. Per germline, CDR1 ENHRY and CDR2 SYGVKD. The length of the CDR3 is 13 residues. This chain's CDR3 is CACGAGVSYEQYF. CDR3 coding DNA: TGTGCCTGCGGGGCGGGAGTATCCTACGAGCAGTACTTC.

Note on this clone: The identical CDR3 is also encoded by other nucleotide sequences in the sample. The chain links TRBV25-1 to TRBJ2-7, with 8 bases identical to TRBD1. The CDR3 is 13 residues long. Germline loops: CDR1 MGHDK, CDR2 SYGVNS. Trimming at V came to 4 bases and at J to 3 bases, leaving 2 bases not matched to a gene. The CDR3 region is CASSVTGGYEQYF. The CDR3 DNA reads TGTGCCAGCAGTGTTACAGGGGGCTACGAGCAGTACTTC.

The rearrangement links TRBV9 to TRBJ1-5; no clear D gene. Germline V gene sequence: CDR1 SGDLS, CDR2 YYNGEE. V lost 0 bases and J lost 7, with 8 bases in between. This CDR3 has 13 residues. The CDR3 reads CASSVGDRQPQHF. CDR3 sequence (DNA): TGTGCCAGCAGCGTAGGTGACCGACAGCCCCAGCATTTT.

The chain employs TRBV7-2 and TRBJ2-7; the D gene is possibly TRBD2 (6 bases). V was cut by 5 bases and J by 3 bases, with 17 bases left in between. This CDR3 contains 15 residues. Germline V CDR1 and CDR2: SGHTA, FQGNSA. The CDR3 nucleotides read TGTGCCAGCAGCAAAACCCATGGGGGGTTCTACGAGCAGTACTTC. This sequence encodes CASSKTHGGFYEQYF.

The chain has TRBV4-3 and TRBJ2-4, with D maybe TRBD1 (6 bases). Trimming removed 0 bases at V and 8 bases at J, with 14 bases between. Germline loops: CDR1 LGHNA, CDR2 YSLEER. The CDR3 covers 15 residues. Here the CDR3 DNA reads TGCGCCAGCAGCCAAGATGGCAGGGGTCTTGACATTCAGTACTTC. As protein: CASSQDGRGLDIQYF.

The chain uses TRBV6-5 and TRBJ1-2; no clear D gene. This CDR3 comprises 13 residues. Germline V CDR1 and CDR2: MNHEY, SVGAGI. Trimming shortened V by 6 bases and J by 0 bases, and 8 bases separated the two germline ends. This CDR3 is CASSGYTNYGYTF. In DNA, the CDR3 is TGTGCCAGCAGCGGGTATACTAACTATGGCTACACCTTC.

The rearrangement links TRBV7-2 to TRBJ2-7; 8 positions match TRBD1. Looked up from germline, CDR1 is SGHTA and CDR2 is FQGNSA. V lost 1 base to trimming and J lost 6 bases; unmatched junction nucleotides: 2. The CDR3 has 13 amino acids. As DNA, the CDR3 is TGTGCCAGCAGCTTAGGACAGGGGCGCGAGCAGTACTTC. It codes for CASSLGQGREQYF. The full variable domain, completed using reference TRBV7-2 and TRBJ2-7, is GAGVSQSPSNKVTEKGKDVELRCDPISGHTALYWYRQSLGQGLEFLIYFQGNSAPDKSGLPSDRFSAERTGGSVSTLTIQRTQQEDSAVYLCASSLGQGREQYFGPGTRLTVT.

To note about this clone: The sample carries other DNA sequences with the same CDR3. This chain's CDR3 is CASSLVGGSYEQYF. The DNA for the CDR3 is TGCGCCAGCAGCTTGGTAGGAGGGTCCTACGAGCAGTACTTC. This chain uses TRBV5-1 with TRBJ2-7, with a possible D match to TRBD2 (6 bases). Between the trimmed V and J ends, which lost 0 bases and 1 base, there was a span of 8 bases. CDR3 length: 14 amino acids. Germline-derived CDR1 and CDR2 are SGHRS and YFSETQ.

The V call is TRBV7-2, the J call TRBJ1-5; D not certain. Germline V lookup: CDR1 SGHTA, CDR2 FQGNSA. This CDR3 spans 16 amino acids. V lost 5 bases and J 7 bases, leaving 21 bases between the germline ends. The CDR3 loop reads CASSPGPRSVRQPQHF. CDR3 nucleotide sequence: TGTGCCAGCAGCCCAGGCCCAAGGAGTGTACGACAGCCCCAGCATTTT.

Only a few counts were recorded for this clone. The V and J genes are TRBV2 and TRBJ1-6, with a tentative D call TRBD1 (6 bases). From germline, CDR1 is SNHLY and CDR2 FYNNEI. The CDR3 contains 15 residues. Trimming removed 6 bases at V and 8 bases at J, with 17 bases between. CDR3 residues: CASRELRGGDSPLHF. The CDR3 DNA is TGTGCCAGCAGGGAACTCAGGGGAGGCGATTCACCCCTCCACTTT. Full variable domain (missing parts from reference TRBV2 and TRBJ1-6): EPEVTQTPSHQVTQMGQEVILRCVPISNHLYFYWYRQILGQKVEFLVSFYNNEISEKSEIFDDQFSVERPDGSNFTLKIRSTKLEDSAMYFCASRELRGGDSPLHFGNGTRLTVT.

The chain has TRBV2 and TRBJ2-7; D may be TRBD2 (7 bases). Looked up from germline, CDR1 is SNHLY and CDR2 is FYNNEI. The V and J ends lost 6 bases and 0 bases respectively, with 15 bases between them. The CDR3 contains 15 residues. The CDR3 region has the DNA TGTGCCAGCAGAAGGGGAGGGGGGAGCTCCTACGAGCAGTACTTC. This encodes CASRRGGGSSYEQYF.

V and J are TRBV30 and TRBJ2-4; D is undetermined. V shed 0 bases and J shed 2 bases, with 8 bases lying between them. The CDR3 totals 14 residues. The germline V gene has CDR1 GTSNPN and CDR2 SVGIG (reference sequence). CDR3 bases: TGTGCCTGGAGTGTAAGGGTCTCCAAAAACATTCAGTACTTC. This codes for CAWSVRVSKNIQYF. Filled out from reference TRBV30 and TRBJ2-4, the complete variable domain reads SQTIHQWPATLVQPVGSPLSLECTVEGTSNPNLYWYRQAAGRGLQLLFYSVGIGQISSEVPQNLSASRPQDRQFILSSKKLLLSDSGFYLCAWSVRVSKNIQYFGAGTRLSVL.